A selection of T cell receptor beta chains follows, all from one sample in a study of blood T cell repertoires in COVID-19. Profiled with immunoSEQ multiplex PCR; TCRdb holds only in-frame clones, not every one. The data hold roughly 150,000 clones, with about nine tenths observed a single time. Material: PBMCs or T cells enriched from blood (not recorded which). The source of these receptors is a man aged 50-59 years who had recovered from COVID-19. The conserved cysteine and the conserved F or W are not part of the CDR3 here. Clone size is stated in some rows and not others, as once, few, many or a class when expanded.

J: TRBJ2-1
V: TRBV6-2/TRBV6-3
size: -
CDR3: ASSINWTSGTVYNEQF

J: TRBJ2-7
V: TRBV21-1
size: -
CDR3: ASKLKGLTRLYEQY

J: TRBJ1-1
V: TRBV15
size: -
CDR3: ATSRNTGWTEAF

J: TRBJ1-2
V: TRBV2
size: few
CDR3: ASSEWQGVSYT

J: TRBJ1-1
V: TRBV5-1
size: -
CDR3: ASSPSGGYTEAF

J: TRBJ2-3
V: TRBV11-2
size: -
CDR3: ASSFHWADLSTDTQY

J: TRBJ2-1
V: TRBV21-1
size: -
CDR3: ASSKMSGAPHNEQF

J: TRBJ1-6
V: TRBV4-3
size: -
CDR3: ASSQEEQGRSPLH

J: TRBJ2-2
V: TRBV7-9
size: -
CDR3: ASSRSGTGELF

J: TRBJ2-1
V: TRBV11-2
size: -
CDR3: ASSILGGSTRSYNEQF

J: TRBJ1-4
V: TRBV12-5
size: few
CDR3: ASGLVGGTTNEKLF

J: TRBJ2-5
V: TRBV7-2
size: -
CDR3: ASSSTSGPETQY

J: TRBJ1-5
V: TRBV3-1/TRBV3-2
size: -
CDR3: ASSQDRGDQPQH

J: TRBJ2-7
V: TRBV2
size: -
CDR3: ASRITGTTYEQY

J: TRBJ2-2
V: TRBV6-5
size: -
CDR3: ASRYPGTNTGELF

J: TRBJ2-3
V: TRBV14
size: -
CDR3: ASSPMGGRTDTQY

J: TRBJ1-4
V: TRBV28
size: -
CDR3: ASSLGSSGDEKLF

J: TRBJ1-2
V: TRBV5-5
size: -
CDR3: ASSTAGTGVNGYT

J: TRBJ1-6
V: TRBV6-6
size: -
CDR3: ASTKQGTENSPLH

J: TRBJ1-3
V: TRBV7-2
size: few
CDR3: ASSLKTLSSGNTIY

J: TRBJ1-2
V: TRBV19
size: -
CDR3: ASLLRDSLNYGYT

J: TRBJ1-5
V: TRBV28
size: -
CDR3: ASSETVGNQPQH

J: TRBJ1-2
V: TRBV30
size: once
CDR3: AWSVGSGYT

J: TRBJ2-3
V: TRBV7-8
size: -
CDR3: ASSYNRGDTQY

J: TRBJ1-4
V: TRBV10-3
size: once
CDR3: ATATNEKLF

J: TRBJ1-6
V: TRBV27
size: -
CDR3: ASRPATGRNSPLH

J: TRBJ1-1
V: TRBV5-6
size: -
CDR3: ASSLGGNRETEAF

J: TRBJ2-5
V: TRBV6-4
size: -
CDR3: ASSDSTSGLPRKETQY

J: TRBJ2-7
V: TRBV3-1/TRBV3-2
size: -
CDR3: ASSPGLAVSYEQY

J: TRBJ1-5
V: TRBV21-1
size: once
CDR3: ATDRDREYSNQPQH

J: TRBJ1-2
V: TRBV7-9
size: few
CDR3: ASSLAEGTYGYT

J: TRBJ1-2
V: TRBV12-3/TRBV12-4
size: -
CDR3: ASSFVQGYGYT

J: TRBJ1-5
V: TRBV6-5
size: -
CDR3: ASSTNINSNQPQH

J: TRBJ2-2
V: TRBV5-1
size: -
CDR3: ASTGPGLAGAGELF

J: TRBJ2-7
V: TRBV7-2
size: once
CDR3: ASSFPIAGGPRSEQY

J: TRBJ2-2
V: TRBV19
size: few
CDR3: ASSTGHESTTGELF

J: TRBJ2-1
V: TRBV5-1
size: -
CDR3: ASSPDGSGNEQF

J: TRBJ2-3
V: TRBV18
size: -
CDR3: ASSPMTGRTDTQY

J: TRBJ2-4
V: TRBV28
size: -
CDR3: ASTWTQAGGNIQY

J: TRBJ1-1
V: TRBV5-6
size: once
CDR3: ASSLVNRGAF

J: TRBJ2-1
V: TRBV2
size: -
CDR3: ASSVQGVEQF

J: TRBJ2-5
V: TRBV9
size: -
CDR3: ASSVTGAQETQY

J: TRBJ1-2
V: TRBV7-9
size: -
CDR3: ASSRQGRNGYT

J: TRBJ2-5
V: TRBV18
size: -
CDR3: ASSPPRQGPETQY

J: TRBJ1-4
V: TRBV5-1
size: -
CDR3: ASSLDGGDEKLF

J: TRBJ2-1
V: TRBV6-4
size: -
CDR3: ASSVSVGGSYNEQF

J: TRBJ2-3
V: TRBV29-1
size: -
CDR3: SVARAGRQY

J: TRBJ2-7
V: TRBV2
size: -
CDR3: ASSEGGTGGVRQY

J: TRBJ2-5
V: TRBV7-9
size: -
CDR3: ASSSSGLAGGRGETQY

J: TRBJ2-7
V: TRBV6-4
size: once
CDR3: ASSEGTLPEQY

J: TRBJ1-1
V: TRBV7-9
size: -
CDR3: ASSLGQLGAF

J: TRBJ1-3
V: TRBV10-3
size: -
CDR3: AISERQGVFSGNTIY

J: TRBJ1-3
V: TRBV13
size: -
CDR3: ASSLALPGRRNTIY

J: TRBJ2-3
V: TRBV3-1/TRBV3-2
size: -
CDR3: ASSQEQRLAGQRAQY

J: TRBJ1-5
V: TRBV28
size: -
CDR3: ASIQGGPGGNQPQH

J: TRBJ1-4
V: TRBV27
size: -
CDR3: ASRTGAPGEKLF

J: TRBJ1-5
V: TRBV27
size: -
CDR3: ASSTSRSNQPQH

J: TRBJ2-7
V: TRBV21-1
size: -
CDR3: ASSGQLLHYEQY

J: TRBJ1-1
V: TRBV6-5
size: -
CDR3: ASSYRQNTEAF

J: TRBJ2-5
V: TRBV5-5
size: -
CDR3: ASSLRTGGAQETQY